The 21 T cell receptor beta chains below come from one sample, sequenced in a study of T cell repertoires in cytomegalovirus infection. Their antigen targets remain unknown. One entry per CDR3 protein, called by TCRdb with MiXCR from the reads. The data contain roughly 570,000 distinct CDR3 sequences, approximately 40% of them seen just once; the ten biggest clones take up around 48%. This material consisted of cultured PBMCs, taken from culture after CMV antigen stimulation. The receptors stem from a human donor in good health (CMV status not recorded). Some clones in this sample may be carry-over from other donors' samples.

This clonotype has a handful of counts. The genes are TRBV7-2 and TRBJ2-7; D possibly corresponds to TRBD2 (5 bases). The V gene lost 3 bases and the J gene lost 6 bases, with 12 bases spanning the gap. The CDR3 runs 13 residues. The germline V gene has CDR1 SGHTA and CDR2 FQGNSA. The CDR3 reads CASSLRAPREQYF. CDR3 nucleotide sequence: TGTGCCAGCAGCTTGAGGGCCCCTCGCGAGCAGTACTTC. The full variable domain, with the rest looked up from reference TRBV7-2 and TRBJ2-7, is GAGVSQSPSNKVTEKGKDVELRCDPISGHTALYWYRQSLGQGLEFLIYFQGNSAPDKSGLPSDRFSAERTGGSVSTLTIQRTQQEDSAVYLCASSLRAPREQYFGPGTRLTVT.

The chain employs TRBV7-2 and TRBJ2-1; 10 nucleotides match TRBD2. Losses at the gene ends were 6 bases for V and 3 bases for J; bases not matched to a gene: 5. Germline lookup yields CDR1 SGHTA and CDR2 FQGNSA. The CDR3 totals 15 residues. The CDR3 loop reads CASRLRLAGYNEQFF. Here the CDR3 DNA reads TGTGCCAGCAGGTTGAGACTAGCGGGCTACAATGAGCAGTTCTTC.

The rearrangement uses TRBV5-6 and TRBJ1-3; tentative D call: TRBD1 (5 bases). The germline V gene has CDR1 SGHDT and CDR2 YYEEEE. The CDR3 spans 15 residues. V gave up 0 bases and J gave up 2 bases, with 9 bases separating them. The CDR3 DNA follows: TGTGCCAGCAGCTTGGTCCGGACAACTGGAAACACCATATATTTT. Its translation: CASSLVRTTGNTIYF.

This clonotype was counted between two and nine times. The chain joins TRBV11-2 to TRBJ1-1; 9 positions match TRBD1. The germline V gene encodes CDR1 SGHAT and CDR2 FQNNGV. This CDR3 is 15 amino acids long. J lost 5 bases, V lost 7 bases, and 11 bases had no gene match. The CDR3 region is CASTPTGGGVTEAFF. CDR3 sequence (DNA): TGTGCCAGCACCCCGACAGGGGGAGGCGTGACTGAAGCTTTCTTT.

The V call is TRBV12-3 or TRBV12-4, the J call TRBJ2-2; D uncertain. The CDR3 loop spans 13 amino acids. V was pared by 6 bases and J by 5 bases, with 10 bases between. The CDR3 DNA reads TGTGCCAGCAGACCTACGGATACCGGGGAGCTGTTTTTT. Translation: CASRPTDTGELFF.

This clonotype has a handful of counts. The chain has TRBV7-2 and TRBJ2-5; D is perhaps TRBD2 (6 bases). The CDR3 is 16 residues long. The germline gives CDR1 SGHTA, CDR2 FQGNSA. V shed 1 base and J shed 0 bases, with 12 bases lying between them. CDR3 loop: CASSLVLAQYQETQYF. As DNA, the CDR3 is TGTGCCAGCAGCTTAGTACTAGCACAATACCAAGAGACCCAGTACTTC.

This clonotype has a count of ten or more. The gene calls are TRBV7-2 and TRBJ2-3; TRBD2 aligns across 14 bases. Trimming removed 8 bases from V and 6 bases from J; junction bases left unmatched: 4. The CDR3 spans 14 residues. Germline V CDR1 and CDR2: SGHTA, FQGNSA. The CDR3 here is CASGLAGGVDTQYF. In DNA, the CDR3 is TGTGCCAGCGGACTAGCGGGAGGCGTGGATACGCAGTATTTT.

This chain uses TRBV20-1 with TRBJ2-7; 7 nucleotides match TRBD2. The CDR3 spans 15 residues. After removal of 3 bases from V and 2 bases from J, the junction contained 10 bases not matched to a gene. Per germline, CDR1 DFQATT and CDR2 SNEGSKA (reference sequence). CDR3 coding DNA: TGCAGTGCTAGGCCAATGGGGCGGGAGACCTACGAGCAGTACTTC. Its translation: CSARPMGRETYEQYF.

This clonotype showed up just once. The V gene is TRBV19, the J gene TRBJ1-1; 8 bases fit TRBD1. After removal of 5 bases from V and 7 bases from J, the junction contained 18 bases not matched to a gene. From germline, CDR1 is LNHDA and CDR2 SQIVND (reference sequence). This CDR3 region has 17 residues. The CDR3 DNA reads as TGTGCCAGTAGTCACCGCACGGACAGGGAGGGTAAGAGTGAAGCTTTCTTT. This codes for CASSHRTDREGKSEAFF.

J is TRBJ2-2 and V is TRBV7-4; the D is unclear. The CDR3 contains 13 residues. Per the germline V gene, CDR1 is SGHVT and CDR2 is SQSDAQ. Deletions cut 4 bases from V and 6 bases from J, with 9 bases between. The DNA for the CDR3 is TGTGCCAGCAGCTCTGCCCTCTCCGGGGAGCTGTTTTTT. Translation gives CASSSALSGELFF.

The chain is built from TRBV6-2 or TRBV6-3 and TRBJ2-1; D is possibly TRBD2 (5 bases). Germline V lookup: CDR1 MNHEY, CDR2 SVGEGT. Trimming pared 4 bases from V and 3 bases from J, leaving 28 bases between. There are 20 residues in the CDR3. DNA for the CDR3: TGTGCCAGCAGTTTATACCCTCCGCTTGGAGGTCCAAGAGGCTACAATGAGCAGTTCTTC. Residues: CASSLYPPLGGPRGYNEQFF.

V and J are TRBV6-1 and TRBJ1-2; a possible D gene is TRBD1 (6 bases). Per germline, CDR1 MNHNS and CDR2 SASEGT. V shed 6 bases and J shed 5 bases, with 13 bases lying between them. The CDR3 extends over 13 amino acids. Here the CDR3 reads CASRHREYYGYTF. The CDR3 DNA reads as TGTGCCAGCAGACACAGGGAGTATTATGGCTACACCTTC.

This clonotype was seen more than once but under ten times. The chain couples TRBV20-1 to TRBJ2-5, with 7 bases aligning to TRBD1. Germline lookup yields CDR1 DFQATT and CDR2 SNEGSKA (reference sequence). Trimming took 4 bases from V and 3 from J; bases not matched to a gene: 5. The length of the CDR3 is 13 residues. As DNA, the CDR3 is TGCAGTGCTAAAGGACAGGCAAAAGAGACCCAGTACTTC. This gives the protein CSAKGQAKETQYF.

This chain's CDR3 is CASKDPPGSGTDIQYF. The CDR3 coding sequence is TGTGCCAGCAAAGATCCCCCCGGGAGCGGGACAGACATTCAGTACTTC. This rearrangement joins TRBV6-1 to TRBJ2-4; D assignment may be TRBD1 or TRBD2 (7 bases each). Germline values: CDR1 MNHNS, CDR2 SASEGT. The CDR3 loop spans 16 amino acids. Trimming cost V 7 bases and J 8 bases, with 24 bases left between them.

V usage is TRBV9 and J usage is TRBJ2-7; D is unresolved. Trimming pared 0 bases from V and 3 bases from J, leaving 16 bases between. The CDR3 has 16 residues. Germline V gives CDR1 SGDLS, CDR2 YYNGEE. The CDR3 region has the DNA TGTGCCAGCAGCGTAGCTACCGGGCCACCGCTCTACGAGCAGTACTTC. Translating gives CASSVATGPPLYEQYF.

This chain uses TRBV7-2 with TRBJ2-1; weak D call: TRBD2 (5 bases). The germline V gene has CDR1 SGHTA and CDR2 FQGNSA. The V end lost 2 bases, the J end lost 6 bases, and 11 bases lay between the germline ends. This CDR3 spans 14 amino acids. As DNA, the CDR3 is TGTGCCAGCAGCTTAAAGTATCGGGGCAATGAGCAGTTCTTC. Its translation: CASSLKYRGNEQFF.

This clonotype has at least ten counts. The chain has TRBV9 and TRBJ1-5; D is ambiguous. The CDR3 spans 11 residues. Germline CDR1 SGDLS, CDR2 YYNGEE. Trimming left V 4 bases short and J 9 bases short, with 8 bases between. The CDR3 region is CASSPTRPQHF. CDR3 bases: TGTGCCAGCAGCCCCACTCGGCCCCAGCATTTT.

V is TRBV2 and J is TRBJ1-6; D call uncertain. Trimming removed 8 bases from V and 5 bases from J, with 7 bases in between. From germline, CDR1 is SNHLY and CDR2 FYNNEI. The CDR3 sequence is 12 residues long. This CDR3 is CASCGHNSPLHF. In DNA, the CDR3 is TGTGCCAGCTGTGGGCATAATTCACCCCTCCACTTT.

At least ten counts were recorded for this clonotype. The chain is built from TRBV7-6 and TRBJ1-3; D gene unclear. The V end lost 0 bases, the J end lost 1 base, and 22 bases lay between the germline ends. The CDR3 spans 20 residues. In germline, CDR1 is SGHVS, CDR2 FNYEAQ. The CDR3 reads CASSLASGVGPPTSGNTIYF. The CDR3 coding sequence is TGTGCCAGCAGCTTAGCCTCCGGGGTAGGGCCCCCAACATCTGGAAACACCATATATTTT.

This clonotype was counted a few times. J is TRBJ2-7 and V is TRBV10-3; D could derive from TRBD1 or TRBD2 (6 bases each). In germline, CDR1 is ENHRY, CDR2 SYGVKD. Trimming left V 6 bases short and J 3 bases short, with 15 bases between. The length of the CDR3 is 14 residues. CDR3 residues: CAIRRPEGVYEQYF. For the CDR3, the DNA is TGTGCCATCAGGCGACCGGAGGGGGTCTACGAGCAGTACTTC.

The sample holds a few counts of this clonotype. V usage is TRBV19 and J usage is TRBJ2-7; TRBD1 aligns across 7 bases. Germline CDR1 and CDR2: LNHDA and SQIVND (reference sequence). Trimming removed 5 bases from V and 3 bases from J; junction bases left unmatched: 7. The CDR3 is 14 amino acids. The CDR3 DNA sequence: TGTGCCAGTAGTCCAGGGACAGAGCTCTACGAGCAGTACTTC. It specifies CASSPGTELYEQYF.